Below are 22 T cell receptor beta chains sequenced from a single sample in a study of T-cell reconstitution after alpha-beta-depleted transplantation in children. TCRbeta library construction was performed incorporating unique molecular identifiers. One entry per CDR3 protein results from TCRdb running MiXCR on the PCR reads. The sample has over 7,500 distinct CDR3 sequences, about 15% seen once. Sequencing was performed on PBMCs, mostly from graft donor cells, taken 60 days after TCRalphabeta/CD19-depleted stem cell transplant. The receptors stem from a male patient younger than 18 who had a stem cell transplant for acute lymphoblastic leukemia, so the T cells may come from the graft donor.

This clonotype was detected ten times or more. The chain carries TRBV5-5 and TRBJ2-7; D possibly matches TRBD1 or TRBD2 (5 bases each). CDR1 is SGHKS, CDR2 YYEKEE, per germline (reference sequence). V lost 5 bases, J lost 2 bases, and 20 bases lay in between. CDR3 length: 16 residues. In DNA form, the CDR3 reads TGTGCCAGCAGTGTCCGTCCGGGAATGGGGGCCTACGAGCAGTACTTC. Protein: CASSVRPGMGAYEQYF.

This clonotype has ten or more counts. This chain joins TRBV21-1 and TRBJ2-7. TRBV21-1 is termed a pseudogene. This CDR3 contains 14 residues. The CDR3 loop is CASSKPGRSYEQYF. The DNA of the CDR3 is TGTGCCAGCAGCAAACCGGGCAGATCCTACGAGCAGTACTTC.

In its sample, this clonotype was seen once. V usage is TRBV7-9 and J usage is TRBJ2-1, with TRBD2 matching over 7 bases. This CDR3 has 15 amino acids. Germline V CDR1 and CDR2: SEHNR, FQNEAQ (reference sequence). Trimming cost V 3 bases and J 2 bases; bases outside gene matches: 4. The CDR3 bases are TGTGCCAGCAGCTTCAGGGAGGGACCCTACAATGAGCAGTTCTTC. Protein: CASSFREGPYNEQFF. Based on the CDR3 plus reference TRBV7-9 and TRBJ2-1, the full variable domain is DTGVSQNPRHKITKRGQNVTFRCDPISEHNRLYWYRQTLGQGPEFLTYFQNEAQLEKSRLLSDRFSAERPKGSFSTLEIQRTEQGDSAMYLCASSFREGPYNEQFFGPGTRLTVL.

This clonotype appeared many times. This chain connects TRBV12-3 or TRBV12-4 to TRBJ1-5; no clear D. The CDR3 has 13 amino acids. Trimming left V 9 bases short and J 2 bases short, with 11 bases between. CDR3 in amino acids: CASRVVGNQPQHF. In nucleotides, the CDR3 is TGTGCCAGTCGGGTGGTTGGCAATCAGCCCCAGCATTTT.

Ten or more counts support this clonotype. This chain uses TRBV10-3 with TRBJ2-1; a weak D match, TRBD1 (6 bases). The CDR3 is 14 residues long. V was clipped by 8 bases and J by 1 base, with 12 bases between them. Germline CDR1 reads ENHRY; CDR2 reads SYGVKD. CDR3 in DNA: TGTGCCATCGGGTCTGGACAGTCCTACAATGAGCAGTTCTTC. This gives the protein CAIGSGQSYNEQFF.

This clonotype was counted ten times or more. The rearrangement uses TRBV12-3 or TRBV12-4 and TRBJ2-7; 7 positions match TRBD1. V was clipped by 6 bases and J by 0 bases; unmatched bases: 8. The CDR3 sequence is 15 residues long. CDR3: CASRPTGVSSYEQYF. The CDR3 nucleotides are TGTGCCAGCAGGCCCACAGGGGTGAGCTCCTACGAGCAGTACTTC.

This clonotype was seen many times. The V call is TRBV5-5, the J call TRBJ2-7, with 8 bases that match TRBD1. CDR3 length equals 16 residues. The germline V gene has CDR1 SGHKS and CDR2 YYEKEE (reference sequence). Trimming cost V 7 bases and J 4 bases; bases outside gene matches: 16. The CDR3 nucleotides are TGTGCCAGCGCCACTAACCCCAGGGGGCTTTTGTACGAGCAGTACTTC. Encoded protein: CASATNPRGLLYEQYF.

At least ten counts were recorded for this clonotype. The chain recombines TRBV6-5 with TRBJ2-2; the D is unclear. There are 15 residues in the CDR3. V shed 1 base and J shed 1 base, with 7 bases lying between them. Germline V gene lookup returns CDR1 MNHEY and CDR2 SVGAGI. CDR3: CASSYYYGNTGELFF. The CDR3 nucleotides are TGTGCCAGCAGTTACTACTACGGGAACACCGGGGAGCTGTTTTTT.

This clonotype was recorded many times. The genes are TRBV19 and TRBJ2-1; 7 bases line up with TRBD1. Germline V CDR1 and CDR2: LNHDA, SQIVND (reference sequence). The CDR3 has 17 residues. After removal of 10 bases from V and 0 bases from J, the junction contained 15 bases not matched to a gene. In nucleotides, the CDR3 is TGTGCCACCACCGGACAGGTCCTCCAAAGCTCCTACAATGAGCAGTTCTTC. Protein: CATTGQVLQSSYNEQFF.

This clonotype was observed many times. The V gene is TRBV7-9, the J gene TRBJ1-5; 7 bases are a match to TRBD1. Germline V gives CDR1 SEHNR, CDR2 FQNEAQ (reference sequence). V lost 1 base, J lost 9 bases, and 9 bases stayed unmatched. The CDR3 is 15 amino acids. CDR3 DNA: TGTGCCAGCAGCTTAGTAGGGGGCAGGGCAGGGCCCCAGCATTTT. Residues: CASSLVGGRAGPQHF.

This clonotype was counted many times. CDR3 nucleotide sequence: TGCAGCGCGGGACAGCCCGATGGCATTCAGTACTTC. Its protein product is CSAGQPDGIQYF. The chain joins TRBV29-1 to TRBJ2-4; the match to TRBD1 covers 7 bases. Trimming removed 7 bases from V and 9 bases from J; junction bases left unmatched: 9. Germline CDR1 reads SQVTM; CDR2 reads ANQGSEA. CDR3 length: 12 residues.

This clonotype was seen repeatedly, ten times or more. The chain joins TRBV27 to TRBJ1-2; 8 bases fit TRBD1. J lost 8 bases, V lost 6 bases, and 2 bases had no gene match. From germline, CDR1 is MNHEY and CDR2 SMNVEV (reference sequence). The CDR3 totals 11 residues. This CDR3 is CASRTGAGYTF. CDR3 nucleotides: TGTGCCAGCAGGACAGGGGCCGGCTACACCTTC.

This clonotype was observed at least ten times. The chain recombines TRBV6-5 with TRBJ1-2, with a possible D match to TRBD1 (6 bases). V was pared by 0 bases and J by 2 bases, with 7 bases between. Germline assignment: CDR1 MNHEY and CDR2 SVGAGI. This CDR3 spans 14 amino acids. The CDR3 reads CASSYSRGNYGYTF. In nucleotides, the CDR3 is TGTGCCAGCAGTTACTCGAGGGGGAACTATGGCTACACCTTC.

This clonotype was detected many times. The chain combines TRBV18 with TRBJ2-1, with 7 bases matching TRBD1. Germline values: CDR1 KGHSH, CDR2 LQKENI. Trimming at V came to 3 bases and at J to 6 bases, leaving 5 bases not matched to a gene. This CDR3 has 14 residues. The CDR3 bases are TGTGCCAGCTCACCTGACAGGGACCCCAATGAGCAGTTCTTC. Translation gives CASSPDRDPNEQFF.

V usage is TRBV12-3 or TRBV12-4 and J usage is TRBJ2-1; TRBD1 aligns across 7 bases. This CDR3 is 15 amino acids long. Trimming removed 5 bases from V and 4 bases from J; junction bases left unmatched: 8. CDR3 coding DNA: TGTGCCAGCAGTCCTTTGGGACAGATATACAATGAGCAGTTCTTC. The encoded protein is CASSPLGQIYNEQFF.

This clonotype is labeled as medium-sized. The rearrangement links TRBV7-9 to TRBJ2-7; weak D call: TRBD2 (6 bases). Trimming removed 5 bases at V and 4 bases at J, with 18 bases between. CDR1 is SEHNR and CDR2 is FQNEAQ in the germline V gene (reference sequence). The length of the CDR3 is 15 residues. This CDR3 is CASSRVGGAGYEQYF. The DNA for the CDR3 is TGTGCCAGCAGCCGGGTGGGGGGTGCGGGTTACGAGCAGTACTTC.

This clonotype rates as medium-sized. The chain combines TRBV3-1 with TRBJ1-2; D is unclear. The CDR3 extends over 13 amino acids. V lost 4 bases and J lost 3, with 9 bases in between. From germline, CDR1 is LGHDT and CDR2 YNNKEL (reference sequence). CDR3 loop: CASSPRQHYGYTF. CDR3 nucleotides: TGTGCCAGCAGCCCCCGGCAGCACTATGGCTACACCTTC.

This clonotype is medium-sized in the sample. Written as DNA, the CDR3 is TGCAGTGCTAGAGTCTTCATAGATACGCAGTATTTT. Its protein product is CSARVFIDTQYF. The V call is TRBV20-1, the J call TRBJ2-3, with no clear D. The CDR3 has 12 residues. Per germline, CDR1 DFQATT and CDR2 SNEGSKA (reference sequence). V dropped 1 base and J dropped 5 bases, with 7 bases sitting between them.

This clonotype was observed at least ten times. The CDR3 nucleotides read TGTGCCAGCAGCCAAGGACCCTCTGGGGCCAACGTCCTGACTTTC. Amino acids: CASSQGPSGANVLTF. The V and J genes are TRBV4-2 and TRBJ2-6, with D unresolved. Trimming shortened V by 1 base and J by 0 bases, and 4 bases separated the two germline ends. Per the germline V gene, CDR1 is LGHNA and CDR2 is YNFKEQ. This CDR3 is 15 amino acids long.

The sample holds many counts of this clonotype. The genes are TRBV12-3 or TRBV12-4 and TRBJ2-3; 10 bases agree with TRBD2. CDR3 length: 17 amino acids. With 3 bases clipped from V and 7 bases from J, the junction kept 13 bases outside the gene matches. In DNA form, the CDR3 reads TGTGCCAGCAGTTTGGCGGGCCGAGCGGGAGGGGCGAATACGCAGTATTTT. As protein: CASSLAGRAGGANTQYF.

This clonotype has more than one count but fewer than ten. This chain links TRBV19 with TRBJ2-5; D not certain. From germline, CDR1 is LNHDA and CDR2 SQIVND (reference sequence). Trimming removed 4 bases from V and 5 bases from J, with 17 bases in between. The length of the CDR3 is 15 residues. In nucleotides, the CDR3 is TGTGCCAGTAGTACAGAGGAAATAGCTGGGGAGACCCAGTACTTC. This sequence encodes CASSTEEIAGETQYF. The whole variable domain, remainder taken from reference TRBV19 and TRBJ2-5, is DGGITQSPKYLFRKEGQNVTLSCEQNLNHDAMYWYRQDPGQGLRLIYYSQIVNDFQKGDIAEGYSVSREKKESFPLTVTSAQKNPTAFYLCASSTEEIAGETQYFGPGTRLLVL.

This clonotype was seen ten or more times. The chain is built from TRBV6-1 and TRBJ2-3; 9 bases match TRBD1. The germline gives CDR1 MNHNS, CDR2 SASEGT. V shed 6 bases, J shed 4 bases, and the junction held 5 bases outside the gene matches. The CDR3 extends over 14 amino acids. The CDR3 loop reads CASRVQGAADTQYF. CDR3 in DNA: TGTGCCAGCAGGGTACAGGGGGCTGCAGATACGCAGTATTTT.